This T cell receptor beta chain came from a study of control samples from healthy donors and cancer patients. The CDR3 length is 14 residues. The V gene's germline CDR1 is ENHRY and CDR2 SYGVKD. Trimming pared 0 bases from V and 9 bases from J, leaving 14 bases between. Method: immunoSEQ multiplex PCR; TCRdb's copy keeps in-frame clones and lacks some. The data contain roughly 140,000 clones, about 89% of them seen just once; the ten biggest clones take up 4% to 5.5%. What was sequenced was blood. The J gene is TRBJ1-1, the V gene TRBV10-3, with a tentative D call TRBD1 (5 bases). The source is a man younger than 45 in good health. This chain's CDR3 is CAISESQEGWKAFF. The CDR3 bases are TGTGCCATCAGTGAGTCTCAGGAGGGGTGGAAAGCTTTCTTT.